The 17 T cell receptor beta chains listed next were all sequenced from one sample in a study of blood T cell repertoires in COVID-19. Sequencing was performed with immunoSEQ multiplex PCR; in TCRdb, only in-frame clones are kept and a portion is missing. The repertoire holds about 220,000 clones, with roughly four fifths as singletons. The specimen sequenced was PBMCs or T cells enriched from blood (not recorded which). The receptors shown here come from a woman aged 60 to 75 who had recovered from COVID-19.

This rearrangement joins TRBV11-1 to TRBJ1-6; D remains ambiguous. The CDR3 totals 15 residues. The ends were cut back, 1 base at V and 7 bases at J, with 11 bases in the middle. Germline V gene data show CDR1 as SGHAT and CDR2 as FQDESV (reference sequence). The CDR3 nucleotides are TGTGCCAGCAGCTTAGTGCCGGACTGGAATTCACCCCTCCACTTT. Amino acid sequence: CASSLVPDWNSPLHF.

The chain carries TRBV19 and TRBJ2-7; tentative D call: TRBD2 (6 bases). Looked up from germline, CDR1 is LNHDA and CDR2 is SQIVND (reference sequence). The CDR3 is 13 residues long. V was cut by 3 bases and J by 1 base, with 7 bases left in between. CDR3 amino acids: CASSMEGSYEQYF. CDR3 nucleotide sequence: TGTGCCAGTAGTATGGAGGGATCCTACGAGCAGTACTTC. The full variable domain, with the rest looked up from reference TRBV19 and TRBJ2-7, is DGGITQSPKYLFRKEGQNVTLSCEQNLNHDAMYWYRQDPGQGLRLIYYSQIVNDFQKGDIAEGYSVSREKKESFPLTVTSAQKNPTAFYLCASSMEGSYEQYFGPGTRLTVT.

This chain links TRBV6-5 with TRBJ2-7; D might be TRBD1 (6 bases). There are 13 residues in the CDR3. From germline, CDR1 is MNHEY and CDR2 SVGAGI. With 6 bases removed from V and 1 base from J, the gap between germline ends came to 10 bases. The CDR3 here is CASRSDRSYEQYF. The CDR3 DNA sequence: TGTGCCAGCAGATCGGACAGATCCTACGAGCAGTACTTC.

The gene calls are TRBV30 and TRBJ1-2; D call uncertain. The CDR3 runs to 13 residues. V was pared by 5 bases and J by 4 bases, with 14 bases between. Germline V gene data show CDR1 as GTSNPN and CDR2 as SVGIG (reference sequence). As DNA, the CDR3 is TGTGCCTGGGGGGTGCCGGGGATCTATGGCTACACCTTC. As protein: CAWGVPGIYGYTF.

The rearrangement links TRBV3-1 (or the pseudogene TRBV3-2) to TRBJ1-4, with a weak D call TRBD1 (6 bases). There are 16 residues in the CDR3. Trimming pared 2 bases from V and 4 bases from J, leaving 14 bases between. The germline gives CDR1 LGHDT, CDR2 YNNKEL (reference sequence). The CDR3 loop reads CASSQLRDIDNEKLFF. The CDR3 region has the DNA TGTGCCAGCAGCCAACTGAGGGACATTGATAATGAAAAACTGTTTTTT.

The chain joins TRBV4-1 to TRBJ1-1; a possible D gene is TRBD1 (5 bases). This CDR3 region has 15 residues. Germline lookup yields CDR1 MGHRA and CDR2 YSYEKL. V lost 0 bases and J 4 bases, leaving 12 bases between the germline ends. The chain's CDR3 is CASSQEPGGTTEAFF. Here the CDR3 DNA reads TGCGCCAGCAGCCAAGAGCCGGGAGGGACCACTGAAGCTTTCTTT.

The CDR3 sequence: CASSLAGGKWGETQYF. Here the CDR3 DNA reads TGCGCCAGCAGCTTGGCGGGAGGGAAGTGGGGAGAGACCCAGTACTTC. The V and J genes are TRBV5-1 and TRBJ2-5, with TRBD2 matching 8 bases. Germline V gene lookup returns CDR1 SGHRS and CDR2 YFSETQ. V lost 0 bases and J lost 4; bases outside the gene matches: 8. The CDR3 is made up of 16 amino acids. Combining the CDR3 with reference TRBV5-1 and TRBJ2-5 gives the whole variable domain KAGVTQTPRYLIKTRGQQVTLSCSPISGHRSVSWYQQTPGQGLQFLFEYFSETQRNKGNFPGRFSGRQFSNSRSEMNVSTLELGDSALYLCASSLAGGKWGETQYFGPGTRLLVL.

This clone was detected only a few times. V and J are TRBV5-1 and TRBJ2-2, with 8 bases aligning to TRBD2. CDR1 is SGHRS and CDR2 is YFSETQ in the germline V gene. This CDR3 has 15 amino acids. With V trimmed by 0 bases and J by 6 bases, 4 bases remained unmatched. CDR3 loop: CASSLDVGRAGELFF. The CDR3 DNA sequence: TGCGCCAGCAGCTTGGATGTCGGGAGGGCCGGGGAGCTGTTTTTT.

The chain uses TRBV5-1 and TRBJ1-4; 7 positions match TRBD1. This CDR3 region has 16 residues. After removal of 2 bases from V and 8 bases from J, the junction contained 12 bases not matched to a gene. Germline lookup yields CDR1 SGHRS and CDR2 YFSETQ. CDR3 region: CASSFGVYRGGEKLFF. The CDR3 DNA sequence: TGCGCCAGCAGCTTTGGAGTATACAGGGGAGGAGAAAAACTGTTTTTT.

The chain joins TRBV2 to TRBJ2-5, with D perhaps TRBD2 (7 bases). Trimming removed 7 bases at V and 8 bases at J, with 23 bases between. Germline V gene lookup returns CDR1 SNHLY and CDR2 FYNNEI. The length of the CDR3 is 15 residues. In DNA, the CDR3 is TGTGCCAGCACTTCCCGGGGGCTAGCGGCAAGCACCCAGTACTTC. As protein: CASTSRGLAASTQYF.

The chain employs TRBV4-1 and TRBJ2-1, with TRBD2 identical over 13 bases. V dropped 3 bases and J dropped 10; count of bases not matched to a gene: 6. Germline CDR1 MGHRA, CDR2 YSYEKL. The CDR3 extends over 15 amino acids. CDR3: CASSQTGTSGAEQFF. CDR3 DNA: TGCGCCAGCAGCCAGACCGGGACTAGCGGGGCCGAGCAGTTCTTC.

The chain employs TRBV7-9 and TRBJ1-4, with 9 bases that match TRBD1. This CDR3 is built from 15 residues. The ends lost 6 bases at V and 3 bases at J; junction bases unmatched: 5. CDR1 is SEHNR, CDR2 FQNEAQ, per germline (reference sequence). CDR3 loop: CASRKQGAANEKLFF. DNA for the CDR3: TGTGCCAGCAGAAAACAGGGGGCAGCTAATGAAAAACTGTTTTTT. The variable domain in full, completed from reference TRBV7-9 and TRBJ1-4, reads DTGVSQNPRHKITKRGQNVTFRCDPISEHNRLYWYRQTLGQGPEFLTYFQNEAQLEKSRLLSDRFSAERPKGSFSTLEIQRTEQGDSAMYLCASRKQGAANEKLFFGSGTQLSVL.

This rearrangement joins TRBV10-2 to TRBJ2-1; the match to TRBD1 covers 7 bases. V lost 6 bases, J lost 4 bases, and 6 bases stayed unmatched. Per germline, CDR1 WSHSY and CDR2 SAAADI. This CDR3 is built from 14 residues. CDR3 in DNA: TGCGCCAGCAGCGACTCACAGGGGTACAATGAGCAGTTCTTC. It is translated as CASSDSQGYNEQFF.

This chain joins TRBV6-4 and TRBJ1-2; 10 bases fit TRBD1. The V gene's germline CDR1 is MRHNA and CDR2 SNTAGT. With 2 bases clipped from V and 1 base from J, the junction kept 10 bases outside the gene matches. This CDR3 region has 18 residues. The CDR3 sequence: CASSDRGTGDPLNYGYTF. The CDR3 nucleotides read TGTGCCAGCAGTGACAGGGGGACAGGGGACCCCCTTAACTATGGCTACACCTTC.

The sample holds a few counts of this clone. This rearrangement joins TRBV5-1 to TRBJ2-5; 7 bases fit TRBD2. The CDR3 totals 14 residues. With V trimmed by 3 bases and J by 6 bases, 8 bases remained unmatched. Germline CDR1 SGHRS, CDR2 YFSETQ. CDR3 in amino acids: CASSSGEGKKTQYF. The CDR3 nucleotides read TGCGCCAGCAGCTCCGGGGAGGGAAAGAAGACCCAGTACTTC. The full variable domain, in which reference TRBV5-1 and TRBJ2-5 provide the parts outside the CDR3, is KAGVTQTPRYLIKTRGQQVTLSCSPISGHRSVSWYQQTPGQGLQFLFEYFSETQRNKGNFPGRFSGRQFSNSRSEMNVSTLELGDSALYLCASSSGEGKKTQYFGPGTRLLVL.

V and J are TRBV10-1 and TRBJ2-1; 7 bases match TRBD1. The CDR3 totals 13 residues. Germline V CDR1 and CDR2: WNHNN, SYGVQD (reference sequence). Trimming removed 6 bases from V and 8 bases from J; junction bases left unmatched: 7. The CDR3 nucleotides read TGCGCCAGCAGGAGACAGGGATCGGATGAGCAGTTCTTC. The encoded protein is CASRRQGSDEQFF.

The chain is built from TRBV5-1 and TRBJ1-2; D unclear. CDR1 and CDR2 from the germline V gene are SGHRS and YFSETQ. This CDR3 region has 15 residues. V lost 4 bases to trimming and J lost 4 bases, with 17 bases between them. In DNA form, the CDR3 reads TGCGCCAGCAGCGATGGGCACCAGAAGCTCTATGGCTACACCTTC. Protein: CASSDGHQKLYGYTF.